The rows below give T cell receptor beta chains drawn from one sample of a study of early T cells in non-severe SARS-CoV-2 infection. Using its own MiXCR run on the 5' RACE reads, TCRdb lists one record per CDR3 protein. The sample has around 52,000 distinct CDR3 sequences, around 10% seen once. The sequenced sample was whole blood. The receptors come from an adult who was a healthcare worker with PCR-confirmed SARS-CoV-2 infection or an uninfected control (not recorded which). Each CDR3 is given with its conserved first and last residue. D genes are given only for firm matches. A row's size may be missing; if present it is once, few, many or a size class.

J gene | clone size | D gene | V gene | CDR3 DNA | CDR3 protein
TRBJ1-1 | many | TRBD1 | TRBV18 | TGTGCCAGCTCACAAATGACAGGGGGCGGTGAAGCTTTCTTT | CASSQMTGGGEAFF
TRBJ1-2 | many | - | TRBV5-4 | TGTGCCAGCAGCTTGTTTCCAGGAGGCTACACCTTC | CASSLFPGGYTF
TRBJ2-1 | once | - | TRBV10-3 | TGTGCCATCAGTGACCAGGGGTATGGAAATGAGCAGTTCTTC | CAISDQGYGNEQFF
TRBJ1-2 | many | - | TRBV5-1 | TGCGCCAGCAGCTTGGACGGGGCTGGCTATGGCTACACCTTC | CASSLDGAGYGYTF
TRBJ1-5 | few | - | TRBV5-7 | - | CASGWTGKVSPSIF
TRBJ2-3 | - | TRBD2 | TRBV7-2 | TGTGCCAGCAGCGATAGCGGGACAGATACGCAGTATTTT | CASSDSGTDTQYF
TRBJ2-7 | few | TRBD1 | TRBV27 | TGTGCCGGGGGACAGCCGAGCTCCTACGAGCAGTACTTC | CAGGQPSSYEQYF
TRBJ2-2 | - | - | TRBV7-6 | TGTGCCAGCAGGCGACACCCGAACACCGGGGAGCTGTTTTTT | CASRRHPNTGELFF
TRBJ1-3 | - | - | TRBV12-3/TRBV12-4 | TGTGCCAGCAGCAACCCGGACAGTGGAAACACCATATATTTT | CASSNPDSGNTIYF
TRBJ2-7 | many | - | TRBV6-5 | TGTGCCAGCAGAGAAACAGGGACCTCGAGCTCCTACGAGCAGTACTTC | CASRETGTSSSYEQYF
TRBJ2-3 | medium-sized | - | TRBV29-1 | TGCAGCGTTGAGTCCAGCACAGATACGCAGTATTTT | CSVESSTDTQYF
TRBJ1-1 | few | TRBD1 | TRBV18 | TGTGCCAGCTCACCGGCGACAGGGTCTGAAGCTTTCTTT | CASSPATGSEAFF
TRBJ2-7 | many | - | TRBV7-6 | TGTGCCAGCAGCCCTGTAACAGGGCCGGGGCAGTACTTC | CASSPVTGPGQYF
TRBJ1-2 | - | - | TRBV7-9 | TGTGCCAGCACCTTCCCCCCCGGCGGGGGGCGGTCTGGCTACACCTTC | CASTFPPGGGRSGYTF
TRBJ2-5 | few | - | TRBV7-2 | TGTGCCAGCAGCTTGGCTAGCCACCAAGAGACCCAGTACTTC | CASSLASHQETQYF
TRBJ2-7 | - | - | TRBV27 | TGTGCCAGCAAAACTTCGGGACACTTCGGATACGAGCAGTACTTC | CASKTSGHFGYEQYF
TRBJ2-3 | many | - | TRBV29-1 | TGCAGCGTTGAAGTACTTAGCGTGGCAGATACGCAGTATTTT | CSVEVLSVADTQYF
TRBJ2-4 | many | TRBD2 | TRBV20-1 | TGCAGTGCCCCCGAGGCGGGGGTGGCCAAAAACATTCAGTACTTC | CSAPEAGVAKNIQYF
TRBJ2-3 | many | - | TRBV25-1 | TGTGCCAGCAGTGAATTACTAGCCTCAGATACGCAGTATTTT | CASSELLASDTQYF
TRBJ2-2 | - | - | TRBV5-1 | TGCGCCAGCAGCTTACAGGGCAACACCGGGGAGCTGTTTTTT | CASSLQGNTGELFF
TRBJ2-7 | - | TRBD2 | TRBV28 | TGTGCCAGCAGACCTTACGGGTCGCTAGCGGGCTACGAGCAGTACTTC | CASRPYGSLAGYEQYF
TRBJ2-3 | - | - | TRBV5-4 | TGTGCCAGCAGCTCCTCCACGTCCCGGGCAGGTGATACGCAGTATTTT | CASSSSTSRAGDTQYF
TRBJ2-3 | few | - | TRBV11-2 | TGTGCCAGCAGCGGGAGGAGGGGGGAACCTACAGATACGCAGTATTTT | CASSGRRGEPTDTQYF
TRBJ2-7 | - | TRBD1 | TRBV7-2 | TGTGCCAGCAGCCGACGGACAGGGGTTTACGAGCAGTACTTC | CASSRRTGVYEQYF
TRBJ2-5 | - | - | TRBV7-2 | TGTGCCAGCAGCTTAGAGGTTAGCCAAGAGACCCAGTACTTC | CASSLEVSQETQYF
TRBJ2-7 | - | - | TRBV27 | TGTGCCAGCAGTCTCCGGGACTCGCGGTACGAGCAGTACTTC | CASSLRDSRYEQYF
TRBJ2-5 | many | TRBD2 | TRBV11-2 | TGTGCCAGCAGCACTAGCGGGACTAGACTTGGGACCCAGTACTTC | CASSTSGTRLGTQYF
TRBJ2-2 | - | - | TRBV9 | TGTGCCAGCATCTCGAACACCGGGGAGCTGTTTTTT | CASISNTGELFF
TRBJ2-2 | few | - | TRBV19 | TGTGCCAGTAGTATAGTGGTGACCGGGGAGCTGTTTTTT | CASSIVVTGELFF
TRBJ2-5 | few | - | TRBV20-1 | TGCAGTGCTAGAGGGGACAACCAAGAGACCCAGTACTTC | CSARGDNQETQYF
TRBJ1-1 | many | - | TRBV7-9 | TGTGCCAGCAGCTTACCGACGGTTGGAGGCCAGTTTATGATGAACACTGAAGCTTTCTTT | CASSLPTVGGQFMMNTEAFF
TRBJ1-1 | few | TRBD1 | TRBV29-1 | TGCAGCGCGGGGACAGGGGGCTTGAACACTGAAGCTTTCTTT | CSAGTGGLNTEAFF
TRBJ2-7 | many | - | TRBV28 | TGTGCCAGCCCCGAAGCCAGGCAGAAAGAAAACTCCGAGCAGTACTTC | CASPEARQKENSEQYF
TRBJ2-7 | - | - | TRBV10-2 | TGCGCCAGCATGAGGGGCAGGAACGAGCAGTACTTC | CASMRGRNEQYF
TRBJ2-1 | many | - | TRBV28 | TGTGCCAGCAGTTTACGGATCTACAATGAGCAGTTCTTC | CASSLRIYNEQFF
TRBJ2-1 | few | TRBD2 | TRBV20-1 | TGCAGTGCTGCCGGGACTAGGGATAGCAATGAGCAGTTCTTC | CSAAGTRDSNEQFF
TRBJ2-2 | many | - | TRBV20-1 | TGCAGTGCTAGATCCCAGGGAACAGGATACACCGGGGAGCTGTTTTTT | CSARSQGTGYTGELFF
TRBJ2-7 | few | TRBD1 | TRBV7-9 | TGTGCCAGCAGCTTCACCGACAGGGGTCCTACCTACGAGCAGTACTTC | CASSFTDRGPTYEQYF
TRBJ2-7 | many | TRBD2 | TRBV12-3/TRBV12-4 | TGTGCCAGCAGTTTAGGTAGCGGGAGCCTCCCCTACGAGCAGTACTTC | CASSLGSGSLPYEQYF
TRBJ1-1 | many | - | TRBV2 | TGTGCCAGCACAACAGGGAACACTGAAGCTTTCTTT | CASTTGNTEAFF
TRBJ2-1 | many | TRBD2 | TRBV12-3/TRBV12-4 | TGTGCCAGCAGCCCTAGCGGGAGGGCCGACTTCTTC | CASSPSGRADFF
TRBJ2-1 | - | - | TRBV4-1 | TGCGCCAGCAGCCTAGCAGGGTACAATGAGCAGTTCTTC | CASSLAGYNEQFF
TRBJ2-7 | many | TRBD1 | TRBV3-1 | TGTGCCAGCAGCCAAGCGCTCATGACAGGGACCGGCTCCTACGAGCAGTACTTC | CASSQALMTGTGSYEQYF
TRBJ2-2 | - | TRBD1 | TRBV29-1 | TGCAGCGTGACAGGGGCCGGGGAGCTGTTTTTT | CSVTGAGELFF
TRBJ2-1 | many | - | TRBV6-4 | TGTGCCAGCAGTGACGACGGGGGCTCCTACAATGAGCAGTTCTTC | CASSDDGGSYNEQFF
TRBJ2-7 | - | TRBD1 | TRBV27 | TGTGCCAGCCGAAGGGACAGGGGGCCCTCCTACGAGCAGTACTTC | CASRRDRGPSYEQYF
TRBJ2-1 | few | - | TRBV3-1 | TGTGCCAGCAGCTCTCAAACCGGGACACCGGGGTTCTTC | CASSSQTGTPGFF
TRBJ1-1 | - | - | TRBV15 | TGTGCCACCAGCCCCGACAGGCCCACTGAAGCTTTCTTT | CATSPDRPTEAFF
TRBJ2-7 | - | - | TRBV29-1 | TGCAGCGTTGAGGGGCAGGCCTACGAGCAGTACTTC | CSVEGQAYEQYF
TRBJ1-1 | - | TRBD1 | TRBV27 | TGTGCCAGCAGTTTATTTCAGGGGGGGCACACTGAAGCTTTCTTT | CASSLFQGGHTEAFF
TRBJ2-1 | many | TRBD2 | TRBV29-1 | TGCAGCGTTCCACTAGCGGGCTACAATGAGCAGTTCTTC | CSVPLAGYNEQFF
TRBJ2-5 | few | - | TRBV10-2 | TGCGCCAGCAGCCTGGGAGAGGGGGAGACCCAGTACTTC | CASSLGEGETQYF
TRBJ2-5 | few | - | TRBV29-1 | TGCAGCGTCCTACTTCGGGGAGAGGAGACCCAGTACTTC | CSVLLRGEETQYF